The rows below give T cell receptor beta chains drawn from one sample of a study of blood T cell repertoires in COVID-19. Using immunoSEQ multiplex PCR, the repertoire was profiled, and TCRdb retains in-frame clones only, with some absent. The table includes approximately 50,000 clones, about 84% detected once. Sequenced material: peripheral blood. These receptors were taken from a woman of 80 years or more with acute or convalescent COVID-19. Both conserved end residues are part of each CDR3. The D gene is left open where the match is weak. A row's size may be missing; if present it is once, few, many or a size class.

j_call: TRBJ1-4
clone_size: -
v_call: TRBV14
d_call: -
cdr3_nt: TGTGCCAGCAGCCAAGGGTCCCGACAGATTAATGAAAAACTGTTTTTT
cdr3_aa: CASSQGSRQINEKLFF

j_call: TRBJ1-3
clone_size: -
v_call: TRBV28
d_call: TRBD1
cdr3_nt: TGTGCCAGCAGTTCCGGACAGGGGTCGACAAACACCATATATTTT
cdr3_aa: CASSSGQGSTNTIYF

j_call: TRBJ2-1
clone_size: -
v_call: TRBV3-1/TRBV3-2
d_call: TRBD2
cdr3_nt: TGTGCCAGCAGCCAAGGGACTAGCGGGGCCTGGCGTGGGAATGAGCAGTTCTTC
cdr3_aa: CASSQGTSGAWRGNEQFF

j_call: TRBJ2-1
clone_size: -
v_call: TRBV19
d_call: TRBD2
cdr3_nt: TGTGCCAGTAGCACTAGCGGGAGCCCCTACAATGAGCAGTTCTTC
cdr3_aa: CASSTSGSPYNEQFF

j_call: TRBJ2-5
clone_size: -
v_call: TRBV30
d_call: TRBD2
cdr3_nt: TGTGCCTGGAGTACGGGACTAACACGAACCCAGTACTTC
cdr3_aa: CAWSTGLTRTQYF

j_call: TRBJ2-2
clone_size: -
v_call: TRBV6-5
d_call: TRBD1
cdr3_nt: TGTGCCAGCACCCCCGGGACAGCGAACACCGGGGAGCTGTTTTTT
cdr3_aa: CASTPGTANTGELFF

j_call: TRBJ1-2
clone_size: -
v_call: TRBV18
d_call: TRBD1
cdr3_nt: TGTGCCAGCTCACCCGGGACAGGGCGTAACTATGGCTACACCTTC
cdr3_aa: CASSPGTGRNYGYTF

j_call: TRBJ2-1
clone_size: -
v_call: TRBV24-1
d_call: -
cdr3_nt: TGTGCCACCAGTGATTTGCGGGGGAGCTCCTACAATGAGCAGTTCTTC
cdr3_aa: CATSDLRGSSYNEQFF

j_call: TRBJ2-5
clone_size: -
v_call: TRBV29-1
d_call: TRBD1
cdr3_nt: TGCAGCACCCGGAAGGACAGGGGGGATTGGGGTAGCGGGGAGACCCAGTACTTC
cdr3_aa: CSTRKDRGDWGSGETQYF

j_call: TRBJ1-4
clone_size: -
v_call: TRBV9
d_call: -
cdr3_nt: TGTGCCAGCAGCGTAGGATGGGGGCTGGGGGAAAAACTGTTTTTT
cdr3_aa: CASSVGWGLGEKLFF

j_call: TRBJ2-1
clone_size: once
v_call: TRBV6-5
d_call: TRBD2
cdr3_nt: TGTGCCAGCACCCCAAAGGGAGGGTACAATGAGCAGTTCTTC
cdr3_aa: CASTPKGGYNEQFF

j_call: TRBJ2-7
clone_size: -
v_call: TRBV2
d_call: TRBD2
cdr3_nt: TGTGCCACCCGGACTAGTTTAAGCTCCTACGAGCAGTACTTC
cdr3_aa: CATRTSLSSYEQYF

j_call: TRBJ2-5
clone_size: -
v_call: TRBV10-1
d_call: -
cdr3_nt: TGCGCCAGCAGCCGGGACTTATTAGAGACCCAGTACTTC
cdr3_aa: CASSRDLLETQYF

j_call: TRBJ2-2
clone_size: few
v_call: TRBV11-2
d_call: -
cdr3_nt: TGTGCCAGCAGCTTTGTGAGGGTGACGAACACCGGGGAGCTGTTTTTT
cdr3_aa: CASSFVRVTNTGELFF

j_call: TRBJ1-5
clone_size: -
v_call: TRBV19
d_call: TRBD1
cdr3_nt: TGTGCCAGTAGTATAAGCCGGGACAGGGGAAATCAGCCCCAGCATTTT
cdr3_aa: CASSISRDRGNQPQHF

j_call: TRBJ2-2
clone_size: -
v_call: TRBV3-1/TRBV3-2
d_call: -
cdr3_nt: TGTGCCAGCAGCCGTGTAGGGGGTCGCGAAAACACCGGGGAGCTGTTTTTT
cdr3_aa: CASSRVGGRENTGELFF

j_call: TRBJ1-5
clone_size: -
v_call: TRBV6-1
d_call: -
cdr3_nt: TGTGCCAGCAGTGAAGCATGGGGCCCAGGGCCCCAGCATTTT
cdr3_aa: CASSEAWGPGPQHF

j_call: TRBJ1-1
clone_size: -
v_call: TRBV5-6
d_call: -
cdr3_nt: TGTGCCAGCAGCTTCCGACTCTCGAACACTGAAGCTTTCTTT
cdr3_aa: CASSFRLSNTEAFF

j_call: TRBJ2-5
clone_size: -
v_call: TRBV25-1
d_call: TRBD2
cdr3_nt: TGTGCCAGCAGTGAATACGCGGGAGGGGAGACCCAGTACTTC
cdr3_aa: CASSEYAGGETQYF

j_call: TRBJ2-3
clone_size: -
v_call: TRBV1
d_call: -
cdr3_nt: TGCACCAGCACAATAGCGGGGGGCGACCGGACCACAGATACGCAGTATTTT
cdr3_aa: CTSTIAGGDRTTDTQYF

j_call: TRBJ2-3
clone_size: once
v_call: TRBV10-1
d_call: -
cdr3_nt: TGCGCCAGCAGTGGACTAGGGGATACGCAGTATTTT
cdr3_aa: CASSGLGDTQYF

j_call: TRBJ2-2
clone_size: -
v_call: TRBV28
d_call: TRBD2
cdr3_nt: TGTGCCACCGTGGGGGGGACGAACACCGGGGAGCTGTTTTTT
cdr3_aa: CATVGGTNTGELFF

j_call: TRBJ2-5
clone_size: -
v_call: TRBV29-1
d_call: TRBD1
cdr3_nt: TGCAGCGTTGTCCCGGACAGGGTTGGAGAGACCCAGTACTTC
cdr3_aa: CSVVPDRVGETQYF

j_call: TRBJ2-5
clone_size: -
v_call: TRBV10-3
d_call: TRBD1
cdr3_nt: TGTGCCATCAGTGACCTGGGACAGCAAGAGACCCAGTACTTC
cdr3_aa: CAISDLGQQETQYF

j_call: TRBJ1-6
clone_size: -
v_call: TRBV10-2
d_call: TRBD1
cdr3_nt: TGCGCCAGCAGTGACTTGGGACAGGGGAGTTCACCCCTCCACTTT
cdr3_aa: CASSDLGQGSSPLHF